These T cell receptor beta chains were read from a single sample in a study of blood T cell repertoires in COVID-19. Libraries were prepared by immunoSEQ multiplex PCR; TCRdb keeps only in-frame clonotypes and omits some of them. The profile covers 150,000 to 200,000 clones, with approximately 93% appearing a single time and 1.5% to 2.5% taken by the ten largest. The source material was peripheral blood. The receptors derive from a woman aged 60-75 years with COVID-19, enrolled during active disease. CDR3s include the opening cysteine and the closing phenylalanine or tryptophan. A D gene is named only where the DNA matches it firmly. Size is omitted from some rows. Given values are once, few, many or a class for expanded clones.

v_call	clone_size	j_call	d_call	cdr3_aa	cdr3_nt
TRBV4-2	once	TRBJ1-2	TRBD1	CASSQDFTGGYRGYTF	TGTGCCAGCAGCCAAGATTTCACAGGGGGTTATCGGGGCTACACCTTC
TRBV6-5	NA	TRBJ1-5	NA	CASSYKPQGMNQPQHF	TGTGCCAGCAGTTACAAGCCCCAGGGGATGAATCAGCCCCAGCATTTT
TRBV19	NA	TRBJ2-5	NA	CASSGGYQETQYF	TGTGCCAGTAGTGGGGGGTACCAAGAGACCCAGTACTTC
TRBV10-1	NA	TRBJ2-2	NA	CAAGVRWHGELFF	TGCGCCGCAGGGGTCCGATGGCACGGGGAGCTGTTTTTT
TRBV5-4	NA	TRBJ2-5	NA	CASSLGLQAIQETQYF	TGTGCCAGCAGCTTGGGTTTGCAGGCAATACAAGAGACCCAGTACTTC
TRBV23-1	once	TRBJ2-3	TRBD1	CASSRPYRGAADTQYF	TGCGCCAGCAGTCGACCTTACAGGGGTGCCGCAGATACGCAGTATTTT
TRBV9	NA	TRBJ2-2	NA	CASSPRTMNTGELFF	TGTGCCAGCAGCCCTCGGACAATGAACACCGGGGAGCTGTTTTTT
TRBV4-3	NA	TRBJ2-1	TRBD2	CASSQDPGTSSSYNEQFF	TGCGCCAGCAGCCAAGACCCCGGGACTAGCAGCTCCTACAATGAGCAGTTCTTC
TRBV28	once	TRBJ1-2	TRBD1	CASRRQGARSGYGYTF	TGTGCCAGCAGACGACAGGGGGCGCGCTCAGGCTATGGCTACACCTTC
TRBV5-6	NA	TRBJ2-7	NA	CASSDTLNTPGEQYF	TGTGCCAGCAGCGACACCCTAAATACTCCGGGGGAGCAGTACTTC
TRBV21-1	NA	TRBJ1-2	NA	CASSKGTGGCGYTF	TGTGCCAGCAGCAAAGGGACAGGGGGTTGTGGCTACACCTTC
TRBV4-2	once	TRBJ2-7	TRBD1	CASSRSTGAEGEQYF	TGTGCCAGCAGCCGATCGACAGGGGCCGAGGGGGAGCAGTACTTC
TRBV27	NA	TRBJ1-5	TRBD1	CASSLTGTGAQPQHF	TGTGCCAGCAGTCTCACCGGGACAGGGGCACAGCCCCAGCATTTT
TRBV2	NA	TRBJ1-3	TRBD1	CASSPTGSGNTIYF	TGTGCCAGCAGCCCGACAGGGTCTGGAAACACCATATATTTT
TRBV6-2/TRBV6-3	NA	TRBJ1-1	TRBD1	CASSWGQGNTEAFF	TGTGCCAGCAGTTGGGGACAGGGGAACACTGAAGCTTTCTTT
TRBV6-5	NA	TRBJ1-3	NA	CASSYSLRGSGNTIYF	TGTGCCAGCAGTTACTCTCTACGGGGCTCTGGAAACACCATATATTTT
TRBV18	NA	TRBJ2-7	NA	CASSPVGMYEQYF	TGTGCCAGCTCACCAGTGGGCATGTACGAGCAGTACTTC
TRBV6-1	NA	TRBJ2-5	TRBD1	CASSEGTVPRETQYF	TGTGCCAGCAGTGAGGGGACAGTACCAAGAGAGACCCAGTACTTC
TRBV19	NA	TRBJ2-7	NA	CASRGTGLGYEQYF	TGTGCCAGTAGGGGTACAGGGTTGGGATACGAGCAGTACTTC
TRBV9	NA	TRBJ2-3	NA	CASSVAGGSTDTQYF	TGTGCCAGCAGCGTAGCTGGGGGCAGCACAGATACGCAGTATTTT
TRBV2	NA	TRBJ2-7	NA	CATKRGAEGGQYF	TGTGCCACCAAACGCGGCGCCGAGGGCGGGCAGTACTTC
TRBV4-2	NA	TRBJ2-1	TRBD1	CASRPGQGYNEQFF	TGTGCCAGCAGACCGGGACAGGGGTACAATGAGCAGTTCTTC
TRBV6-5	NA	TRBJ1-2	NA	CASSYLDSANYGYTF	TGTGCCAGCAGTTACTTGGACAGCGCAAACTATGGCTACACCTTC
TRBV4-1	NA	TRBJ1-2	NA	CASSQEGREWGGYTF	TGCGCCAGCAGCCAAGAAGGAAGGGAGTGGGGTGGCTACACCTTC
TRBV12-3/TRBV12-4	NA	TRBJ1-2	TRBD1	CASNLDRAYGYTF	TGTGCCAGCAACCTCGACAGGGCCTATGGCTACACCTTC
TRBV5-1	NA	TRBJ2-7	NA	CASSFTQGTYEQYF	TGCGCCAGCAGCTTCACACAGGGCACCTACGAGCAGTACTTC
TRBV5-8	NA	TRBJ1-6	NA	CASSRANSPLHF	TGTGCCAGCTCCCGCGCTAATTCACCCCTCCACTTT
TRBV18	NA	TRBJ1-6	NA	CASSPRGSSPGDSPLHF	TGTGCCAGCTCACCACGGGGTTCTTCACCCGGGGATTCACCCCTCCACTTT
TRBV3-1/TRBV3-2	NA	TRBJ1-1	NA	CASSKTDRNTEAFF	TGTGCCAGCAGCAAAACGGACAGGAACACTGAAGCTTTCTTT
TRBV10-3	NA	TRBJ1-6	TRBD1	CAISARDRVNSPLHF	TGTGCCATCAGTGCCCGGGACAGGGTTAATTCACCCCTCCACTTT
TRBV18	NA	TRBJ1-2	NA	CASSPEGLYGYTF	TGTGCCAGCTCACCAGAGGGTTTGTATGGCTACACCTTC
TRBV3-1/TRBV3-2	NA	TRBJ2-2	NA	CASTLQGGPLELFF	TGTGCCAGCACCTTGCAGGGTGGGCCTCTAGAGCTGTTTTTT
TRBV5-1	NA	TRBJ1-4	TRBD1	CASRRDRNEKLFF	TGCGCCAGCAGGCGGGACAGAAATGAAAAACTGTTTTTT
TRBV19	NA	TRBJ2-3	TRBD1	CASRYSRDRGPDTQYF	TGTGCCAGTAGGTACTCTAGGGACAGGGGGCCAGATACGCAGTATTTT
TRBV7-2	once	TRBJ1-2	NA	CASSLGPRDYGYTF	TGTGCCAGCAGCTTAGGTCCCAGGGACTATGGCTACACCTTC
TRBV5-1	NA	TRBJ2-5	TRBD1	CASSLGTGGGEETQYF	TGCGCCAGCAGCTTGGGTACAGGGGGCGGGGAAGAGACCCAGTACTTC
TRBV5-1	NA	TRBJ1-5	NA	CASSFGWGNQPQHF	TGCGCCAGCAGCTTCGGGTGGGGCAATCAGCCCCAGCATTTT
TRBV11-2	NA	TRBJ1-3	TRBD1	CASSARVGQGGGNTIYF	TGTGCCAGCAGCGCCAGGGTGGGACAGGGGGGTGGAAACACCATATATTTT
TRBV5-1	NA	TRBJ2-3	NA	CASTPGTMNTDTQYF	TGCGCCAGCACCCCCGGGACAATGAACACAGATACGCAGTATTTT
TRBV7-2	NA	TRBJ1-2	NA	CASSLMWEGSGYTF	TGTGCCAGCAGCTTAATGTGGGAGGGGAGTGGCTACACCTTC
TRBV6-5	NA	TRBJ1-5	NA	CASSRHPALHGPQHF	TGTGCCAGCAGCAGACACCCCGCCCTCCATGGACCCCAGCATTTT
TRBV19	once	TRBJ1-1	TRBD1	CASRTGTGGTHTEAFF	TGTGCCAGTAGAACCGGGACAGGGGGGACTCACACTGAAGCTTTCTTT
TRBV18	NA	TRBJ1-5	NA	CASSQNPRNQPQHF	TGTGCCAGCTCACAGAATCCGAGAAATCAGCCCCAGCATTTT
TRBV7-6	NA	TRBJ2-5	TRBD1	CASSVTGVGETQYF	TGTGCCAGCAGCGTGACAGGGGTTGGTGAGACCCAGTACTTC
TRBV19	NA	TRBJ1-2	TRBD1	CASSMGDRMNGYTF	TGTGCCAGTAGTATGGGGGACAGGATGAATGGCTACACCTTC
TRBV3-1/TRBV3-2	NA	TRBJ1-3	NA	CASSPSDSPTNTIYF	TGTGCCAGCAGCCCCTCGGACAGTCCCACCAACACCATATATTTT
TRBV11-2	NA	TRBJ2-5	TRBD1	CALSGTGQETQYF	TGTGCCCTGTCCGGGACAGGCCAAGAGACCCAGTACTTC
TRBV27	NA	TRBJ2-1	NA	CASSHRVEQFF	TGTGCCAGCAGTCACAGAGTCGAGCAGTTCTTC
TRBV7-9	NA	TRBJ1-2	NA	CASSLAYRDGYTF	TGTGCCAGCAGCTTAGCGTACAGGGATGGCTACACCTTC
TRBV2	NA	TRBJ2-5	TRBD1	CASSRDREETQYF	TGTGCCAGCAGCCGGGACAGGGAGGAGACCCAGTACTTC
TRBV5-4	NA	TRBJ1-2	NA	CASRPPGGEGYTF	TGTGCCAGCCGCCCCCCGGGGGGCGAAGGCTACACCTTC
TRBV6-2/TRBV6-3	NA	TRBJ2-5	NA	CASSYGQGLRETQYF	TGTGCCAGCAGTTACGGGCAGGGTTTACGAGAGACCCAGTACTTC
TRBV6-1	NA	TRBJ2-7	NA	CASSEVGAVYEQYF	TGTGCCAGCAGTGAAGTGGGGGCAGTCTACGAGCAGTACTTC
TRBV21-1	NA	TRBJ1-1	NA	CASSSEGWRARGNTEAFF	TGTGCCAGCAGCAGTGAAGGGTGGAGGGCTAGAGGGAACACTGAAGCTTTCTTT